This T cell receptor beta chain derives from a study of Ad26.COV2.S vaccination and SARS-CoV-2 variants. The repertoire was sequenced with immunoSEQ multiplex PCR; TCRdb's copy has only in-frame clones and lacks some. The sample includes some 400,000 clones, roughly 90% of them seen just once. Treatment indicated: 15 to 20 received Ad26.COV2.S at low or high dose, single or two shots; 5 received placebo; per-sample allocation not given. Day 63 after the first injection of vaccine or placebo was the sampling time. This receptor was obtained from a person between 18 and 65 years old who received the Ad26.COV2.S COVID-19 vaccine or a placebo. The starting material was peripheral blood, obtained in a trial of Ad26.COV2.S vaccine versus placebo.

The CDR3 DNA is TGTGCCAGCAGTTCCATCCCCGGAGGGGGGGCCGGCTACGAGCAGTACTTC. It is translated as CASSSIPGGGAGYEQYF. The chain recombines TRBV28 with TRBJ2-7; tentatively, D is TRBD2 (7 bases). The V end was cut by 4 bases, the J end by 3 bases, with 22 bases between. The CDR3 is 17 amino acids. Looked up from germline, CDR1 is MDHEN and CDR2 is SYDVKM.